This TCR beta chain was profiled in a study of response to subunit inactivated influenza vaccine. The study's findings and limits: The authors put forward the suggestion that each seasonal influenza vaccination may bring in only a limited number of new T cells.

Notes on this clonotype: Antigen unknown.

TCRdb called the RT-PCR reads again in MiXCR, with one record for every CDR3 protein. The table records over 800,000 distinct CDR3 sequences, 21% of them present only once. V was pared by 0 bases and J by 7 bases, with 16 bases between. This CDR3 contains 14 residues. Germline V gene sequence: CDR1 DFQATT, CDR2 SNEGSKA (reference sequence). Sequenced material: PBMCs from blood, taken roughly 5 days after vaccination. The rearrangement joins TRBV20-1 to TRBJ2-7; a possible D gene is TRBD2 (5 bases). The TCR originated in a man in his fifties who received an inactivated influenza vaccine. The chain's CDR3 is CSARDIIGMREQYF. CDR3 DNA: TGCAGTGCTAGAGATATAATCGGGATGAGGGAGCAGTACTTC.